The clone carrying this T cell receptor (beta chain) was seen only a few times. Its antigen is as yet unknown. The isolated RNA, all of it, was reverse transcribed, so expressed TCRB transcripts were what got sequenced. Profiling relied on immunoSEQ multiplex PCR, and the TCRdb table lists in-frame clones only, not all of them. The table includes about 390,000 clones, 9.5% to 10% detected once. The data originate from a study of beta chain features in type 1 diabetes. Points from the study as a whole: Shortening that was moderate but significant affected the TCRB CDR3s of Type 1 diabetes patients in all four CD4+ subsets. Compared with healthy donors, patients appeared to share more similar naive, central memory and regulatory TCRB repertoires.

V was shortened by 1 base and J by 8 bases, with 8 bases between the two germline ends. Germline V gene sequence: CDR1 SGHTA, CDR2 FQGNSA. The CDR3 is 12 residues long. This sequence was found in a man aged 30-40 years with type 1 diabetes. V usage is TRBV7-2 and J usage is TRBJ1-1; weak D call: TRBD1 (5 bases). The sample was central memory CD4+ T cells from blood. Written as DNA, the CDR3 is TGTGCCAGCAGCTTAGATCACAGGGAAGCTTTCTTT. Its translation is CASSLDHREAFF.